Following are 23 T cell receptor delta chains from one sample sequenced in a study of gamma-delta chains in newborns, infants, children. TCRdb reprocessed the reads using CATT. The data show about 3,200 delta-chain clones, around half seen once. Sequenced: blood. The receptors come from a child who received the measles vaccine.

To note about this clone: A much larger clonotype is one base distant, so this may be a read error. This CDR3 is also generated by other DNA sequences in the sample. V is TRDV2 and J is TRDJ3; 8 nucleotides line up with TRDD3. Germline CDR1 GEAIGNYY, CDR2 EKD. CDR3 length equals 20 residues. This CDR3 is CACDTATGGPSSWDTRQMFF. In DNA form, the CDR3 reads TGTGCCTGTGACACGGCTACTGGGGGTCCTAGCTCCTGGGACACCCGACAGATGTTCTTC.

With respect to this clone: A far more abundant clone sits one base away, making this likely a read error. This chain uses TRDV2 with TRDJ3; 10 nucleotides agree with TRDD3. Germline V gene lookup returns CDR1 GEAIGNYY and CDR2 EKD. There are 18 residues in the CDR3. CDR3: CACGTAGGYSWDTRQMFF. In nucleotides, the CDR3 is TGTGCCTGTGGCACCGCTGGGGGATACTCCTGGGACACCCGACAGATGTTTTTC.

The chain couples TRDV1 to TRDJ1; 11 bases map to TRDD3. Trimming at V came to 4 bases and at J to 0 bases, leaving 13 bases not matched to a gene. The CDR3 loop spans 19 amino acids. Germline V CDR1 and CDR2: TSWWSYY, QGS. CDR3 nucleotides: TGTGCTCTTGGGGTCCTTCGGTACTGGGGGATATTGTACACCGATAAACTCATCTTT. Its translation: CALGVLRYWGILYTDKLIF.

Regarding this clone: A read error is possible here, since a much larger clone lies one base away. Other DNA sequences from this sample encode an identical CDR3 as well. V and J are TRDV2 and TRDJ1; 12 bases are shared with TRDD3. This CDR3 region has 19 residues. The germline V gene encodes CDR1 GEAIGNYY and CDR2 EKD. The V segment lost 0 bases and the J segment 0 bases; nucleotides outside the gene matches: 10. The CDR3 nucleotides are TGTGCCTGTGACACCGTATCCGCTGGGGGATACGCGTACACCGATAAACTCATCTTT. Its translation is CACDTVSAGGYAYTDKLIF.

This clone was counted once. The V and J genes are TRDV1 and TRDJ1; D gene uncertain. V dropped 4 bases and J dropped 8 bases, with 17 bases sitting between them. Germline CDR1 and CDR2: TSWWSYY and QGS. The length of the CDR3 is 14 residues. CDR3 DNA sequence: TGTGCTCTTGGGGCCGCACCCTTTCCCCACAAACTCATCTTT. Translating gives CALGAAPFPHKLIF.

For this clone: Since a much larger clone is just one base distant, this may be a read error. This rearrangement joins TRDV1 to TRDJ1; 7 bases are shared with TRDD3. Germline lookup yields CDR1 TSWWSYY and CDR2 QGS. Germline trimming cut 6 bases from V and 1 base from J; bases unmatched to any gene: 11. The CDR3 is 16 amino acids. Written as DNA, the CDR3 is TGTGCTCTTGGTGACTGGGGTTTCGGGGCCACCGATAAACTCATCTTT. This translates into CALGDWGFGATDKLIF.

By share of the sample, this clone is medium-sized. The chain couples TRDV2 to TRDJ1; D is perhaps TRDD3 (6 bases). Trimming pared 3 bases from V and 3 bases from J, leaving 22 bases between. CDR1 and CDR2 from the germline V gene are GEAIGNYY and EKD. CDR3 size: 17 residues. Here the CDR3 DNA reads TGTGCCTGTGACGCCGTACAGGGTAAGGATACCCCCGATAAACTCATCTTT. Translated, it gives CACDAVQGKDTPDKLIF.

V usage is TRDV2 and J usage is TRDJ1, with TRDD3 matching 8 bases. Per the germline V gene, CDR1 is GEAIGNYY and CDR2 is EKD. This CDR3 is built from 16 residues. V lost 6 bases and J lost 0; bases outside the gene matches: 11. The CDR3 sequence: CACPITGGPYTDKLIF. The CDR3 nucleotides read TGTGCCTGTCCTATTACTGGGGGGCCCTACACCGATAAACTCATCTTT.

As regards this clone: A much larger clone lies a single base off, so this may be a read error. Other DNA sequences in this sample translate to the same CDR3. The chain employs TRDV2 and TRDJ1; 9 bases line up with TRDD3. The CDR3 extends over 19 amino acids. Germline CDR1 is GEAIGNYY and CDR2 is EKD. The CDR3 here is CACDMLGDMRGHNTDKLIF. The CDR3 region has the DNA TGTGCCTGTGACATGTTGGGGGATATGAGGGGCCACAACACCGACAAACTCATCTTT.

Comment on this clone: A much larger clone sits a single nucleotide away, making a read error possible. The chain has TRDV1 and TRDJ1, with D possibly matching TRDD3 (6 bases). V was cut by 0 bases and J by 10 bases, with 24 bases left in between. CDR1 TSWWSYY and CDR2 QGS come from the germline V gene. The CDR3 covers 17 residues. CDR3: CALGELDPTSGMGVLIF. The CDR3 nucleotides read TGTGCTCTTGGGGAACTAGACCCCACGAGTGGGATGGGGGTACTCATCTTT.

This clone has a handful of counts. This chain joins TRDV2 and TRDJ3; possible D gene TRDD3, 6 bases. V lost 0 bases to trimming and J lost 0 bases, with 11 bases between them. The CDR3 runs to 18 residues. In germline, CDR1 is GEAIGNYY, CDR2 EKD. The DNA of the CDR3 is TGTGCCTGTGACACCGTACTGGGAAGCTCCTGGGACACCCGACAGATGTTTTTC. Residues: CACDTVLGSSWDTRQMFF.

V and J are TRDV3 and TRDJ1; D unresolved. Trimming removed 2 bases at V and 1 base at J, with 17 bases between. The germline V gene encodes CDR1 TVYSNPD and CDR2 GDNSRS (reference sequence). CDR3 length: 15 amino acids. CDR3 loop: CAFSNHCWPTDKLIF. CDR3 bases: TGTGCCTTTTCAAACCACTGCTGGCCCACCGATAAACTCATCTTT.

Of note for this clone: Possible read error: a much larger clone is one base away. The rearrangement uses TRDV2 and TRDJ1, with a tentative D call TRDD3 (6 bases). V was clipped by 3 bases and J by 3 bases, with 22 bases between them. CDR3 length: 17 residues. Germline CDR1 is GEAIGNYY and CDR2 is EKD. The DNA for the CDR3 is TGTGCCTGTGACCCCCTTTCAGTACTGGGTGGGGCCGATAAACTCATCTTT. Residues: CACDPLSVLGGADKLIF.

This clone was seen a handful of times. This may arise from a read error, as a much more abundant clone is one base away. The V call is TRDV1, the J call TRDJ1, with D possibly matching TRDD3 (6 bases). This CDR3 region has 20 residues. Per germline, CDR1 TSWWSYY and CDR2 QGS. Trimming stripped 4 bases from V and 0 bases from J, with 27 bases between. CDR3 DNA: TGTGCTCTTGGGGCCTCCTCTGGCTGGGGACCGGGGGGGTACACCGATAAACTCATCTTT. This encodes CALGASSGWGPGGYTDKLIF.

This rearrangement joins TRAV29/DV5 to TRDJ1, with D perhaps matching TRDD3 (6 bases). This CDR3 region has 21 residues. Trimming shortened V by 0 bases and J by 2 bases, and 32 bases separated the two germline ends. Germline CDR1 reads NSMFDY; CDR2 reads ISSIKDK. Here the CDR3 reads CAASEGKGTDLIRSGTDKLIF. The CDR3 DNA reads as TGTGCAGCAAGCGAGGGGAAGGGTACTGATCTGATACGATCCGGTACCGATAAACTCATCTTT.

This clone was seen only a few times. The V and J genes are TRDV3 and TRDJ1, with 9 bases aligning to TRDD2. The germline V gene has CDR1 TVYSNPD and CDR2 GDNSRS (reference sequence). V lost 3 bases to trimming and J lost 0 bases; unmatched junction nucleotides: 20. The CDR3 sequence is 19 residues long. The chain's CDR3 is CAFSLSFLRVLPYTDKLIF. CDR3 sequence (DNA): TGTGCCTTCAGCCTCTCCTTCCTACGAGTACTCCCGTACACCGATAAACTCATCTTT.

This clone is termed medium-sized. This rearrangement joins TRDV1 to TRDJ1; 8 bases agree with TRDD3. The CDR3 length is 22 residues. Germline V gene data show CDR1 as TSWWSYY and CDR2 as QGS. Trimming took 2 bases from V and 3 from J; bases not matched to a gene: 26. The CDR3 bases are TGTGCTCTTGGGGAAAGCTCTCCTACGGAGGTGGGGATACAGCTTAGCGCCGATAAACTCATCTTT. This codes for CALGESSPTEVGIQLSADKLIF.

This CDR3 reads CACDAGGYGSWDTRQMFF. The CDR3 nucleotides are TGTGCCTGTGACGCTGGGGGATACGGGAGCTGGGACACCCGACAGATGTTTTTC. The V and J genes are TRDV2 and TRDJ3; TRDD3 matches 12 bases. Per the germline V gene, CDR1 is GEAIGNYY and CDR2 is EKD. This CDR3 is built from 18 residues. V dropped 3 bases and J dropped 3; count of bases not matched to a gene: 5.

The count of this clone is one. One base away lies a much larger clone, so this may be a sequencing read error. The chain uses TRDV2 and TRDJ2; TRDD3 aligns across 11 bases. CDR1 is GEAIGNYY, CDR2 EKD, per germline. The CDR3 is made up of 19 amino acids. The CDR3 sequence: CACDTVGDTSERGTARLFF. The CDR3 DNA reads TGTGCCTGTGACACAGTGGGGGATACGTCAGAACGGGGGACAGCACGACTCTTCTTT.

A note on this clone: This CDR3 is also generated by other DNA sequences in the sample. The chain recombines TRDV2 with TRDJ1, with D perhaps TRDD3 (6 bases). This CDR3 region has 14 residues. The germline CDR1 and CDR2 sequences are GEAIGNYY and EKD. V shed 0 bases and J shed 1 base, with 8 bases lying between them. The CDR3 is CACDTLGVTDKLIF. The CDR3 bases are TGTGCCTGTGACACCTTGGGGGTCACCGATAAACTCATCTTT.

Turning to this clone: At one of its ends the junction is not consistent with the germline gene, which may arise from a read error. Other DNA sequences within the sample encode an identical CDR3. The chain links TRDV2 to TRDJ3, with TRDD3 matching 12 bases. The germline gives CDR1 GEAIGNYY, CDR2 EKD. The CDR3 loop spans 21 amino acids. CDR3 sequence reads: CACDTLLGDTDGSWDTRQMFF. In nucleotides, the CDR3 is TGCGCCTGTGACACTTTACTGGGGGATACTGACGGCTCCTGGGACACCCGACAGATGTTTTTC.

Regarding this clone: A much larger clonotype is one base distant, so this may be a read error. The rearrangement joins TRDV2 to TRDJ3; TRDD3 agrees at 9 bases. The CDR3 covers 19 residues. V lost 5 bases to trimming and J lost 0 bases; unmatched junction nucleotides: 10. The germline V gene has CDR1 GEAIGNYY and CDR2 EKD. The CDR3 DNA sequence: TGTGCCTGTGGCAGAACTGGGGGACACAGCTCCTGGGACACCCGACAGATGTTTTTC. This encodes CACGRTGGHSSWDTRQMFF.

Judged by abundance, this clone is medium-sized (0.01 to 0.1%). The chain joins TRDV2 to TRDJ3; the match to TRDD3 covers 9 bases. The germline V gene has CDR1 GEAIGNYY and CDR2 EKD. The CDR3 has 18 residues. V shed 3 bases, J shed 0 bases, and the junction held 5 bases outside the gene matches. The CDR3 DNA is TGTGCCTGTGACGTACTGGGGGAGAGCTCCTGGGACACCCGACAGATGTTTTTC. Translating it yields CACDVLGESSWDTRQMFF.